This T cell receptor beta chain originates from a study of blood T cell dynamics during melanoma immunotherapy. Study-level results: Unlike progressors, later disease-control patients had W3 repertoires gaining clonality or diversity.

Time point defined: pre-treatment baseline. Patients had no prior systemic cancer treatment, immunosuppressants or other active cancers. Sequencing was performed with immunoSEQ multiplex PCR; in TCRdb, only in-frame clones are kept and a portion is missing. The sample carries thousands of clones, more than 75% recorded once. Comment on this clone: The target antigen is unknown.

CDR3 length equals 16 residues. CDR1 and CDR2 from the germline V gene are SGHRS and YFSETQ. V was trimmed by 4 bases and J by 5 bases, leaving 21 bases between them. The rearrangement links TRBV5-1 to TRBJ1-2; no definite D call. The TCR was taken from a human donor with melanoma. This sample comprised blood, obtained from a patient treated with checkpoint blockade. CDR3 nucleotide sequence: TGCGCCAGCAGCCCCCTGGCGTTTGGCTTGGATTATGGCTACACCTTC. Protein: CASSPLAFGLDYGYTF.